This T cell receptor beta chain comes out of a study of OX40 agonist ivuxolimab in advanced cancers. This CDR3 spans 16 amino acids. The V gene's germline CDR1 is SGHRS and CDR2 YFSETQ. The germline V and J ends were trimmed by 0 bases and 0 bases, with 12 bases remaining between them. Sequencing was performed with immunoSEQ multiplex PCR; in TCRdb, only in-frame clones are kept and a portion is missing. The data hold roughly 100,000 clones, with about 90% observed a single time. Details on this clone: What it binds is not known.

Drawing of blood for sampling happened at baseline, at cycle 4 day 1, and at cycle 7 day 1. Findings of the study overall: CD4+ and CD8+ blood T cells expanded clonally by week 6 at 0.1 to 3.0 mg/kg. CD8+ T cells were the subset that, on average, had more expanded clones than CD4+. It was not determined which antigens were specifically recognized by the peripheral T cells that had undergone clonal expansion.

The specimen comprised CD4+ or CD8+ T cells sorted from blood, sampled in a trial of the OX40 agonist ivuxolimab. The chain combines TRBV5-1 with TRBJ1-1; D not certain. The sequence derives from an adult with an advanced solid tumor such as melanoma, head and neck, liver or kidney cancer. The DNA of the CDR3 is TGCGCCAGCAGCTTGGCCGGGCCGGGGATGAACACTGAAGCTTTCTTT. It translates to CASSLAGPGMNTEAFF.